A selection of T cell receptor beta chains follows, all from one sample in a study of cytomegalovirus exposure and HLA in healthy donors. TCRdb's copy holds only in-frame clones and misses some; the assay was immunoSEQ multiplex PCR. The sample lists 150,000 to 180,000 clones; roughly 84% were seen once. Sequences were obtained from PBMCs. The source of these receptors is a woman aged 18-30 years in good health and CMV-seronegative. CDR3s include the opening cysteine and the closing phenylalanine or tryptophan. The D gene is left open where the match is weak. Not every row has a clone size; where given, it reads once, few, many or a size class.

d_gene | abundance | j_gene | v_gene | CDR3nt | CDR3aa
TRBD1 | . | TRBJ1-5 | TRBV9 | TGTGCCAGCAGCGTAATTCATGGGACAGGGGGCTCCGTTGGAAATCAGCCCCAGCATTTT | CASSVIHGTGGSVGNQPQHF
. | . | TRBJ2-3 | TRBV11-2 | TGTGCCAGCAGCTCCCCGACTAGGACGTCAGATACGCAGTATTTT | CASSSPTRTSDTQYF
TRBD1 | . | TRBJ2-5 | TRBV10-3 | TGTGCCATCAGCGGAGGACAGGGGACGACCGCCAGGGAGACCCAGTACTTC | CAISGGQGTTARETQYF
TRBD2 | . | TRBJ2-1 | TRBV27 | TGTGCCAGCAGTAAGGGACTAGCGGGGAACAATGAGCAGTTCTTC | CASSKGLAGNNEQFF
TRBD2 | . | TRBJ2-7 | TRBV4-1 | TGCGCCAGCAGCCAAGATCGCCCTAGCGGAATCTACGAGCAGTACTTC | CASSQDRPSGIYEQYF
TRBD1 | . | TRBJ2-7 | TRBV7-8 | TGTGCCAGCAGAGAGGACAGGGGCCGTTACTCCTACGAGCAGTACTTC | CASREDRGRYSYEQYF
TRBD2 | once | TRBJ2-5 | TRBV11-2 | TGTGCCAGCAGACCTACTAGCGGGAGTTGGGAGACCCAGTACTTC | CASRPTSGSWETQYF
TRBD2 | . | TRBJ2-5 | TRBV2 | TGTGCCAGCAGTGTATGGGCGGCTAGCGGGGGGGCGACTCAAGAGACCCAGTACTTC | CASSVWAASGGATQETQYF
TRBD2 | few | TRBJ2-7 | TRBV2 | TGTGCCAGCAGTGAACTAGGTAGCGGGGGGTACGAGCAGTACTTC | CASSELGSGGYEQYF
. | . | TRBJ2-5 | TRBV27 | TGTGCCAGCAGCCCTCGGTGGGGCAGACCAGAGACCCAGTACTTC | CASSPRWGRPETQYF
TRBD2 | . | TRBJ2-1 | TRBV27 | TGTGCCAGCAGAGGGCTAGCGGGGGGGTACAATGAGCAGTTCTTC | CASRGLAGGYNEQFF
. | . | TRBJ1-1 | TRBV28 | TGTGCCAGCACCCCGGGCGGGGTTTTGATGAACACTGAAGCTTTCTTT | CASTPGGVLMNTEAFF
. | . | TRBJ2-1 | TRBV6-5 | TGTGCCAGCAGTCGGGAGCAGGTGTCCTACAATGAGCAGTTCTTC | CASSREQVSYNEQFF
. | . | TRBJ1-2 | TRBV2 | TGTGCCAGCACCAAAGACCCGGGAGACTATGGCTACACCTTC | CASTKDPGDYGYTF
. | . | TRBJ2-7 | TRBV7-7 | TGTGCTAGCAGCTTAGTTGAACAGGGCTCCTACGAGCAGTACTTC | CASSLVEQGSYEQYF
. | . | TRBJ1-1 | TRBV29-1 | TGCAGCGTGTCATTCGAGGGCCGGGAGAACACTGAAGCTTTCTTT | CSVSFEGRENTEAFF
. | . | TRBJ1-3 | TRBV19 | TGTGCCAGTCGCCTAACCTCTGGAAACACCATATATTTT | CASRLTSGNTIYF
. | . | TRBJ2-5 | TRBV18 | TGTGCCAGCTCACCACGATCGGTCGACAGTAGGGCGGAGACCCAGTACTTC | CASSPRSVDSRAETQYF
. | . | TRBJ2-4 | TRBV4-1 | TGCGCCAGCAGCCAACCCCTGGCCAAAAACATTCAGTACTTC | CASSQPLAKNIQYF
TRBD1 | . | TRBJ2-7 | TRBV27 | TGTGCCAGCAGTTGGACAGGGCGTGATGGGCAGTACTTC | CASSWTGRDGQYF
. | . | TRBJ2-1 | TRBV11-3 | TGTGCCAGCAGCTTAGGGGCCCACTCCTACAATGAGCAGTTCTTC | CASSLGAHSYNEQFF
TRBD2 | once | TRBJ2-5 | TRBV7-8 | TGTGCCAGCAGGGCGACTAGCGGGCAAGAGACCCAGTACTTC | CASRATSGQETQYF
. | . | TRBJ2-7 | TRBV7-6 | TGTGCCAGCAGCAGCGACTGGAACTACGAGCAGTACTTC | CASSSDWNYEQYF
. | . | TRBJ1-4 | TRBV27 | TGTGCCAGCGGCTCCGGGACTAATAGGGTAAAACTGTTTTTT | CASGSGTNRVKLFF
TRBD1 | . | TRBJ1-2 | TRBV7-8 | TGTGCCAGCAGCTTAGCCAGGGGGTATGGCTACACCTTC | CASSLARGYGYTF
. | . | TRBJ1-2 | TRBV5-1 | TGCGCCAGCAGCTTGGCCAGGGCTAACTATGGCTACACCTTC | CASSLARANYGYTF
TRBD2 | . | TRBJ2-2 | TRBV19 | TGTGCCAGTAAGAAGGGACTAGCGGGGGACGCGAACACCGGGGAGCTGTTTTTT | CASKKGLAGDANTGELFF
. | . | TRBJ2-6 | TRBV10-1 | TGCGCCAGCAATGGGGGGGCCCCCCGCGCCGGGGCCAACGTCCTGACTTTC | CASNGGAPRAGANVLTF
TRBD1 | few | TRBJ2-6 | TRBV5-1 | TGCGCCAGCAGTCCCCCGACAGGGGCCTCTGGGGCCAACGTCCTGACTTTC | CASSPPTGASGANVLTF
. | . | TRBJ2-3 | TRBV2 | TGTGCCAGCTCTAGTTGGCAGGAGGGGGATACGCAGTATTTT | CASSSWQEGDTQYF
TRBD2 | . | TRBJ2-7 | TRBV2 | TGTGCCAGCAGTGAAGTAGTAGCGGGGGGCATCCGGGACTACGAGCAGTACTTC | CASSEVVAGGIRDYEQYF
. | . | TRBJ2-3 | TRBV2 | TGTGCCAGCAGTGAACAGGGCGGAGGCACAGATACGCAGTATTTT | CASSEQGGGTDTQYF
TRBD1 | once | TRBJ2-7 | TRBV6-6 | TGTGCCAGCAGGGCGCCCGGGACAGGGAGCGACTACGAGCAGTACTTC | CASRAPGTGSDYEQYF
. | . | TRBJ2-5 | TRBV7-2 | TGTGCCAGCAGAGGAACAGGGCGGGAGACCCAGTACTTC | CASRGTGRETQYF
TRBD2 | . | TRBJ2-2 | TRBV7-8 | TGTGCCAGCAGCTTAGTTCCTAGCGGGAGGGCCGACACCGGGGAGCTGTTTTTT | CASSLVPSGRADTGELFF
TRBD2 | . | TRBJ2-7 | TRBV19 | TGTGCCAGTAGTCCCGCGGGAGTGCTCCACGAGCAGTACTTC | CASSPAGVLHEQYF
TRBD1 | . | TRBJ1-2 | TRBV28 | TGTGCCAGCAGTTTTTCAGGGGGCAACTATGGCTACACCTTC | CASSFSGGNYGYTF
. | . | TRBJ2-1 | TRBV5-1 | TGCGCCAGCAGCTTACTTAGCGGAACCTACAATGAGCAGTTCTTC | CASSLLSGTYNEQFF
. | . | TRBJ1-5 | TRBV2 | TGTGCCAGCAGCCGGGGTAGCAATCAGCCCCAGCATTTT | CASSRGSNQPQHF
TRBD2 | . | TRBJ2-1 | TRBV19 | TGTGCCAGTAGTATAGTACAAGCGGGAGTCTACAATGAGCAGTTCTTC | CASSIVQAGVYNEQFF
TRBD1 | . | TRBJ1-4 | TRBV5-1 | TGCGCCAGCAGCTTGGCCGGGAGACAGGGTGGTAATGAAAAACTGTTTTTT | CASSLAGRQGGNEKLFF
TRBD1 | few | TRBJ1-4 | TRBV7-9 | TGTGCCAGCAGCTTAGACGACAGGGATGGTCCGGAACTGTTTTTT | CASSLDDRDGPELFF
. | . | TRBJ1-5 | TRBV7-2 | TGTGCCAGCAGCTTAGCCGGACAGATCCATCAGCCCCAGCATTTT | CASSLAGQIHQPQHF
TRBD1 | . | TRBJ2-5 | TRBV28 | TGTGCCAGCAGTTGGACAGGGGGGACCCAGTACTTC | CASSWTGGTQYF
TRBD1 | . | TRBJ2-1 | TRBV7-3 | TGTGCCAGCAGCCCGGGACAGATTTTCGATGAGCAGTTCTTC | CASSPGQIFDEQFF
TRBD1 | . | TRBJ2-5 | TRBV25-1 | TGTGCCAGCGGAGGGACAGGGCAAGGGGAGACCCAGTACTTC | CASGGTGQGETQYF
. | . | TRBJ2-1 | TRBV7-8 | TGTGCCAGCAGCTTGGGCTACTACAATGAGCAGTTCTTC | CASSLGYYNEQFF
TRBD2 | . | TRBJ2-3 | TRBV4-1 | TGCGCCAGCAGCCAAGGACTAGCGGGAGGGCCATCGGATACGCAGTATTTT | CASSQGLAGGPSDTQYF
TRBD2 | few | TRBJ2-1 | TRBV7-2 | TGTGCCAGCAGCTTAGGGCTAGCGGGGTACAATGAGCAGTTCTTC | CASSLGLAGYNEQFF
. | . | TRBJ1-3 | TRBV6-1 | TGTGCCAGCAACCGACAGAGCTCTGGAAACACCATATATTTT | CASNRQSSGNTIYF
. | . | TRBJ1-1 | TRBV7-9 | TGTGCCAGCAGCCTAACGGGGGGTAACACTGAAGCTTTCTTT | CASSLTGGNTEAFF
TRBD2 | once | TRBJ2-7 | TRBV19 | TGTGCCAGTAGTCTTCTGGGCGGGAGTTTCCACGAGCAGTACTTC | CASSLLGGSFHEQYF
. | few | TRBJ2-7 | TRBV6-1 | TGTGCCAGCAGTGAATATACCGGGGGCTACGAGCAGTACTTC | CASSEYTGGYEQYF
. | . | TRBJ2-7 | TRBV29-1 | TGCAGCGTTGGGGGACTCATGGGGGCCTACGAGCAGTACTTC | CSVGGLMGAYEQYF